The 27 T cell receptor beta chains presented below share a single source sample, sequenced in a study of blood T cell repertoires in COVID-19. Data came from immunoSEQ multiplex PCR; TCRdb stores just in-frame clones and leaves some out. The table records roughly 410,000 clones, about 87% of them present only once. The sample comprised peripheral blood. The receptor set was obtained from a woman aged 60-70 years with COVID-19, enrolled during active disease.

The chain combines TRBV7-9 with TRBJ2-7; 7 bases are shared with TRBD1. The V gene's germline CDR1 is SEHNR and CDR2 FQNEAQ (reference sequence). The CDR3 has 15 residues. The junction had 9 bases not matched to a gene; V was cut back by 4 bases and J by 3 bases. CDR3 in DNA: TGTGCCAGCAGCTCGCCGGGACAGACCTACTACGAGCAGTACTTC. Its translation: CASSSPGQTYYEQYF.

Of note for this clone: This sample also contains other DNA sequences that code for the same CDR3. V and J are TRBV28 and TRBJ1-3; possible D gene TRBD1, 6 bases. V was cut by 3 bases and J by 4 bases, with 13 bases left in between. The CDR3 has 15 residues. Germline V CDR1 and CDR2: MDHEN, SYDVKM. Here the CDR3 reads CASSLGGARGNTIYF. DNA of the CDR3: TGTGCCAGCAGTTTGGGGGGGGCGCGAGGAAACACCATATATTTT.

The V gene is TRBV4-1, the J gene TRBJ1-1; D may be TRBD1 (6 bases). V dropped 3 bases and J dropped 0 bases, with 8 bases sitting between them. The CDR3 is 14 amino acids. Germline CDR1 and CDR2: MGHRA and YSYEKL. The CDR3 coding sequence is TGCGCCAGCAGCCAGAGGGACATGAACACTGAAGCTTTCTTT. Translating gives CASSQRDMNTEAFF.

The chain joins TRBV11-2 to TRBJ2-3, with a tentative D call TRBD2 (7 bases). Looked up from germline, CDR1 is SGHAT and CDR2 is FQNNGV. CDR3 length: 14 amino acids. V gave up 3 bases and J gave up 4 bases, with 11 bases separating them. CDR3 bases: TGTGCCAGCAGCTTCACAGGGAGGGCAGATACGCAGTATTTT. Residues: CASSFTGRADTQYF. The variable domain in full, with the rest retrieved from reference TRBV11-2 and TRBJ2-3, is EAGVAQSPRYKIIEKRQSVAFWCNPISGHATLYWYQQILGQGPKLLIQFQNNGVVDDSQLPKDRFSAERLKGVDSTLKIQPAKLEDSAVYLCASSFTGRADTQYFGPGTRLTVL.

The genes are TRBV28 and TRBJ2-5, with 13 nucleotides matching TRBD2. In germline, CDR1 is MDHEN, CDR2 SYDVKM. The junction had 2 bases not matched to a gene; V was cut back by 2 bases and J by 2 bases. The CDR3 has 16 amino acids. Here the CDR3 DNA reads TGTGCCAGCAGTTTAGGGGGACTAGCGGGGCAAGAGACCCAGTACTTC. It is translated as CASSLGGLAGQETQYF.

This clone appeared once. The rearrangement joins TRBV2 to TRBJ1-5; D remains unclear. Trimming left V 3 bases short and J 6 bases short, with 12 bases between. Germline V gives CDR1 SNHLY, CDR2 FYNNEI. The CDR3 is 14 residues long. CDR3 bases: TGTGCCAGCAGTGAGGGAGGGCCTGTTCAGCCCCAGCATTTT. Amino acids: CASSEGGPVQPQHF.

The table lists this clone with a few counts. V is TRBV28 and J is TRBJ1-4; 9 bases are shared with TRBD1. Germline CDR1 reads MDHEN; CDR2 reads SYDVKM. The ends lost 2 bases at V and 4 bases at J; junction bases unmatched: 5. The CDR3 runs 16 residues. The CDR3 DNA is TGTGCCAGCAGTTTAGTGGGACAGGGCCATAATGAAAAACTGTTTTTT. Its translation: CASSLVGQGHNEKLFF.

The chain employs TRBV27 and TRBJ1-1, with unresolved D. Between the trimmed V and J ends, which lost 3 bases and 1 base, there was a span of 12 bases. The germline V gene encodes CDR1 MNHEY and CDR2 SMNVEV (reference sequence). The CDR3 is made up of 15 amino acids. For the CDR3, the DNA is TGTGCCAGCAGTTTTCGGCCTGGGCGGAACACTGAAGCTTTCTTT. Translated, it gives CASSFRPGRNTEAFF.

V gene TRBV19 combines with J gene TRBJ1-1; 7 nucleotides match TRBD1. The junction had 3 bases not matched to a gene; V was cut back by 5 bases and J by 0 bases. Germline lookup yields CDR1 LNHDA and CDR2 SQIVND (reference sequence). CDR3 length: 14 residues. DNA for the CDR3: TGTGCCAGTAGTCTGGACAGGCTGAACACTGAAGCTTTCTTT. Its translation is CASSLDRLNTEAFF.

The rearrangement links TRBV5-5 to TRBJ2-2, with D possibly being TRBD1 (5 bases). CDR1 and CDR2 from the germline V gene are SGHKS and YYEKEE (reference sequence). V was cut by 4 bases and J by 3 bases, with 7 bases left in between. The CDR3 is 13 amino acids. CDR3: CASSPGYTGELFF. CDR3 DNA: TGTGCCAGCAGCCCAGGGTACACCGGGGAGCTGTTTTTT.

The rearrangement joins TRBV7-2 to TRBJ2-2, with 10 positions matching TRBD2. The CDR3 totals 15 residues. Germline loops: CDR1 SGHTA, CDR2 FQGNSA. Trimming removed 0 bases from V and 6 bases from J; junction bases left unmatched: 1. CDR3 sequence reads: CASSLASGGSGELFF. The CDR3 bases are TGTGCCAGCAGCTTAGCTAGCGGGGGGTCCGGGGAGCTGTTTTTT.

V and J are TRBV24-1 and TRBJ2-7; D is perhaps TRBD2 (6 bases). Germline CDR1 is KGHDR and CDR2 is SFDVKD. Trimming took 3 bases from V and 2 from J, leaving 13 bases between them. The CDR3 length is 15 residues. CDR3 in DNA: TGTGCCACCAGTGATCCGGGAGACAGCACCTACGAGCAGTACTTC. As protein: CATSDPGDSTYEQYF.

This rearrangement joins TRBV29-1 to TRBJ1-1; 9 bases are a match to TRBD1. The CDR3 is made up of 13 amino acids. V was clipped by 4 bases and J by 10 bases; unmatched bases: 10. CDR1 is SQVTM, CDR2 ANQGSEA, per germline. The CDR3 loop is CSVVETGGRRAFF. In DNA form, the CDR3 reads TGCAGCGTTGTAGAGACAGGGGGTAGACGAGCTTTCTTT.

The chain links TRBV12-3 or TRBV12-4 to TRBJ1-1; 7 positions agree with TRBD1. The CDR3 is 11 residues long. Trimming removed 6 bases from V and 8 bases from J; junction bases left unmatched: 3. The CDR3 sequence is CASSHRGEAFF. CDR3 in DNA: TGTGCCAGCAGCCACAGGGGAGAAGCTTTCTTT.

DNA of the CDR3: TGTGCCAGCAGTTTAGGAGGGAGGACCCAGTACTTC. This gives the protein CASSLGGRTQYF. This chain links TRBV12-3 or TRBV12-4 with TRBJ2-5, with a possible D match to TRBD2 (5 bases). V was clipped by 1 base and J by 7 bases, with 7 bases between them. The CDR3 consists of 12 residues.

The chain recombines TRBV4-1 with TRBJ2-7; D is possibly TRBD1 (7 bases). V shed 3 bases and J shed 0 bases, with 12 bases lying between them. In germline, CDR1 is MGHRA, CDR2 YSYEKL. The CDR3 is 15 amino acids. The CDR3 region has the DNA TGCGCCAGCAGCCACCCAGGGGGGAGCTCCTACGAGCAGTACTTC. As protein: CASSHPGGSSYEQYF.

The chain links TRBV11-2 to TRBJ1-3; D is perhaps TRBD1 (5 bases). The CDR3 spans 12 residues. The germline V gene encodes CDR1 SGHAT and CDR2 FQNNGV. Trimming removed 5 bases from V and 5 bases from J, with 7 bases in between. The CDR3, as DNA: TGTGCCAGCAGCCGACAGAGAAACACCATATATTTT. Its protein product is CASSRQRNTIYF.

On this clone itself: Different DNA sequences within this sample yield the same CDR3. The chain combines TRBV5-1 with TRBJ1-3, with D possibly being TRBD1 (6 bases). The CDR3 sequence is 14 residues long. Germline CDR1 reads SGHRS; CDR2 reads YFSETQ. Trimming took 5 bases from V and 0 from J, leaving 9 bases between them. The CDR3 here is CASRETGSGNTIYF. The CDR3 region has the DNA TGCGCCAGCAGGGAGACAGGCTCTGGAAACACCATATATTTT.

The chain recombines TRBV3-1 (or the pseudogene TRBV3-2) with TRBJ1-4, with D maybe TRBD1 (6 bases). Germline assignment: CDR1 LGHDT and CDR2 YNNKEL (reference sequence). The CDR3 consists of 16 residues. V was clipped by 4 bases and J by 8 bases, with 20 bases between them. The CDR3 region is CASSPSRDMEVEKLFF. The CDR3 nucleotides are TGTGCCAGCAGCCCGTCCCGGGACATGGAAGTCGAAAAACTGTTTTTT.

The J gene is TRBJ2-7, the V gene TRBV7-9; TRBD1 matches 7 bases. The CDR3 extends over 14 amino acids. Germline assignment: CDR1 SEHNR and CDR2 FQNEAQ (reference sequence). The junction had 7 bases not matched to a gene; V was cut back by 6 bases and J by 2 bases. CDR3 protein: CASSPRQGAYEQYF. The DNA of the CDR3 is TGTGCCAGCAGTCCTAGACAGGGAGCCTACGAGCAGTACTTC.

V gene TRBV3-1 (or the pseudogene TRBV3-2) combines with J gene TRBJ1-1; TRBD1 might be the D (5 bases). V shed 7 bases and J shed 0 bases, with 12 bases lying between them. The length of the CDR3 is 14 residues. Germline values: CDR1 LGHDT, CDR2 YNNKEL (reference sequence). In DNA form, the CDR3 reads TGTGCCAGCACCCTAGGACAATTGAACACTGAAGCTTTCTTT. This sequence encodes CASTLGQLNTEAFF.

For the CDR3, the DNA is TGCGCCAGCAGTGACCGGACAGGGAAGACCTATGGCTACACCTTC. Protein product: CASSDRTGKTYGYTF. The chain couples TRBV10-2 to TRBJ1-2, with TRBD1 matching 8 bases. The ends lost 3 bases at V and 4 bases at J; junction bases unmatched: 7. The germline gives CDR1 WSHSY, CDR2 SAAADI. This CDR3 spans 15 amino acids.

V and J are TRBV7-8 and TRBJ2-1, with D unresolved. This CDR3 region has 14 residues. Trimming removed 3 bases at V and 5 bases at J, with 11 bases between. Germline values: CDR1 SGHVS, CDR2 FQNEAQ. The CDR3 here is CASSFMTTHNEQFF. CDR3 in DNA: TGTGCCAGCAGCTTTATGACAACCCACAATGAGCAGTTCTTC. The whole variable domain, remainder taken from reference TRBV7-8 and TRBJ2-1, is GAGVSQSPRYKVAKRGQDVALRCDPISGHVSLFWYQQALGQGPEFLTYFQNEAQLDKSGLPSDRFFAERPEGSVSTLKIQRTQQEDSAVYLCASSFMTTHNEQFFGPGTRLTVL.

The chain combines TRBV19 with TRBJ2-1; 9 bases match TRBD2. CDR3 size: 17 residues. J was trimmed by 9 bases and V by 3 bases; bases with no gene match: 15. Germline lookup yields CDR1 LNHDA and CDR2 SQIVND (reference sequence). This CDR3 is CASSMGSPSGGTGEQFF. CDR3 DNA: TGTGCCAGTAGTATGGGCAGTCCCAGCGGGGGGACTGGTGAGCAGTTCTTC.

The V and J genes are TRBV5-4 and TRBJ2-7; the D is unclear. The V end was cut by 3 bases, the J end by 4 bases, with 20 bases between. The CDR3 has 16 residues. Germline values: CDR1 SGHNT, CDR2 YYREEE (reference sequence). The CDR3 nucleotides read TGTGCCAGCAGCTCCCAGGCCCTTCTCCACTCATACGAGCAGTACTTC. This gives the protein CASSSQALLHSYEQYF.

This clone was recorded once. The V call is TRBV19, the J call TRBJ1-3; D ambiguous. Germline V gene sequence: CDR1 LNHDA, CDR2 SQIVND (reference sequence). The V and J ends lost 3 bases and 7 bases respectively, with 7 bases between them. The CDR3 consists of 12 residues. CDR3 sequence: CASSMTRNTIYF. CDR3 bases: TGTGCCAGTAGTATGACGCGGAACACCATATATTTT.

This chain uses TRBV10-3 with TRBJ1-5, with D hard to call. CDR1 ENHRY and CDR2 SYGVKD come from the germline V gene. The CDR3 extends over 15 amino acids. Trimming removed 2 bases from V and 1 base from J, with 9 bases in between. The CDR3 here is CAISEGPQSNQPQHF. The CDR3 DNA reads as TGTGCCATCAGTGAGGGGCCTCAAAGCAATCAGCCCCAGCATTTT.